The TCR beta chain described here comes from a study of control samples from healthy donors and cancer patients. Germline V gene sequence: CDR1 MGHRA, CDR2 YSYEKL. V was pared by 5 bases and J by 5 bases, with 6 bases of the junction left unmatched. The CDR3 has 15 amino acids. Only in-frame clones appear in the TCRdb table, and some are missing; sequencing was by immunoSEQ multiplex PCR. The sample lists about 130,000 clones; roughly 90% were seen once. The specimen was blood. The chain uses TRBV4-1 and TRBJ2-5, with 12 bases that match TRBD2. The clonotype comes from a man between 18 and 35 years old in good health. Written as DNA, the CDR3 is TGCGCCAGCAGCTCGCGGACTAGCGGGGAGGAGACCCAGTACTTC. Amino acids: CASSSRTSGEETQYF.